This entry features one T cell receptor (beta chain) sequence. This sample is part of a study of blood T cell repertoires in COVID-19. Across the study: COVID-19 samples from acute and convalescent phases originated in the United States, Italy and Spain. Nucleic acid was either cDNA or gDNA, and it came from T cells, B-cell-depleted T cells, or PBMCs.

Patients at the Seattle site were enrolled during active infection and followed longitudinally. Authors' processing steps: Amplifying reference gene primers gave estimates of nucleated cell counts. Some clones are missing from TCRdb's copy, which holds only in-frame ones; the method was immunoSEQ multiplex PCR. The DNA was the basis for D and trimming; V, J and clone size are from that table. The data show about 120,000 clones, with about nine tenths seen just once and approximately 10% held by the top ten. V gave up 6 bases and J gave up 3 bases, with 12 bases separating them. Germline CDR1 is MNHEY and CDR2 is SVGAGI. CDR3 length equals 14 residues.

This clonotype was sampled from a woman in her seventies with COVID-19, enrolled during active disease. Sequenced: peripheral blood. The chain is built from TRBV6-5 and TRBJ2-1; possibly TRBD2 for D (5 bases). CDR3 loop: CASSSERGYNEQFF. The CDR3 DNA reads TGTGCCAGCAGCTCTGAACGGGGCTACAATGAGCAGTTCTTC.